These 26 T cell receptor beta chains originate from one sample sequenced in a study of cytomegalovirus exposure and HLA in healthy donors. 13 Jbeta primers and 60 Vbeta primers were used for the PCR. TCRdb keeps only in-frame clones here, not all; method: immunoSEQ multiplex PCR. The table records roughly 110,000 clones, approximately 80% of them present only once. The sample comprised PBMCs. These receptor sequences come from a man between 25 and 39 years old in good health and CMV-seropositive.

This clone showed up just once. The J gene is TRBJ1-1, the V gene TRBV6-5; 8 nucleotides align to TRBD1. The CDR3 sequence is 14 residues long. Germline V gene lookup returns CDR1 MNHEY and CDR2 SVGAGI. Trimming at V came to 5 bases and at J to 5 bases, leaving 7 bases not matched to a gene. The CDR3 DNA reads TGTGCCAGCAGTCAACTTACAGGGGGAACTGAAGCTTTCTTT. Protein product: CASSQLTGGTEAFF.

The rearrangement links TRBV27 to TRBJ1-2, with 7 positions matching TRBD1. The CDR3 sequence is 15 residues long. Germline V gives CDR1 MNHEY, CDR2 SMNVEV (reference sequence). The trim removed 5 bases at V and 2 bases at J, leaving 8 bases unmatched. CDR3 in DNA: TGTGCCAGCAGTAGAAGCCGGGACAGAAACTATGGCTACACCTTC. Translated: CASSRSRDRNYGYTF.

This chain joins TRBV5-1 and TRBJ2-5; TRBD2 matches at 7 bases. The CDR3 sequence is 15 residues long. V lost 1 base and J lost 4; bases outside the gene matches: 7. Per germline, CDR1 SGHRS and CDR2 YFSETQ. CDR3 sequence (DNA): TGCGCCAGCAGCTTGAGGGAGGGTGGGGGAGAGACCCAGTACTTC. Translated: CASSLREGGGETQYF.

The chain employs TRBV7-2 and TRBJ2-3; D is ambiguous. The length of the CDR3 is 13 residues. The germline V gene has CDR1 SGHTA and CDR2 FQGNSA. V lost 1 base and J 2 bases, leaving 4 bases between the germline ends. CDR3 bases: TGTGCCAGCAGCTTAGGCTACACAGATACGCAGTATTTT. Protein product: CASSLGYTDTQYF.

This chain uses TRBV7-2 with TRBJ1-3; D gene uncertain. Germline V CDR1 and CDR2: SGHTA, FQGNSA. This CDR3 is built from 14 residues. The germline V and J ends were trimmed by 3 bases and 4 bases, with 10 bases remaining between them. The CDR3 DNA follows: TGTGCCAGCAGCTTCTGGAGGACCGGAAACACCATATATTTT. As protein: CASSFWRTGNTIYF.

V usage is TRBV9 and J usage is TRBJ2-5; maybe TRBD1 (6 bases). The CDR3 runs 14 residues. V was clipped by 0 bases and J by 2 bases, with 8 bases between them. CDR1 is SGDLS, CDR2 YYNGEE, per germline. CDR3 DNA sequence: TGTGCCAGCAGCGTAGGAGGACAGCAAGAGACCCAGTACTTC. Residues: CASSVGGQQETQYF.

V gene TRBV10-2 combines with J gene TRBJ2-7, with 9 bases lining up with TRBD2. The trim removed 6 bases at V and 6 bases at J, leaving 21 bases unmatched. CDR3 length equals 18 residues. Germline V gene data show CDR1 as WSHSY and CDR2 as SAAADI. For the CDR3, the DNA is TGCGCCAGCAGATCAAGTCGGACTAGCGTCATGGGGTCGGGCGAGCAGTACGTC. Translated, it gives CASRSSRTSVMGSGEQYV.

This clone is a singleton in its sample. The CDR3: CASSTTAPSNQPQHF. The CDR3 region has the DNA TGTGCCAGCAGTACGACAGCCCCCTCGAATCAGCCCCAGCATTTT. The chain recombines TRBV6-1 with TRBJ1-5; TRBD1 might be the D (5 bases). From germline, CDR1 is MNHNS and CDR2 SASEGT. The CDR3 has 15 amino acids. V lost 5 bases to trimming and J lost 4 bases, with 15 bases between them.

This clone is a singleton in its sample. Its ends do not fully match the called genes, so a read error is possible. The V call is TRBV7-9, the J call TRBJ1-2, with D possibly TRBD1 on 6 matching bases. The CDR3 contains 18 residues. The germline CDR1 and CDR2 sequences are SEHNR and FQNEAQ (reference sequence). The CDR3 reads CSSSLGASGIWGNYGYTF. CDR3 sequence (DNA): TGTTCCAGCAGCTTGGGGGCCTCGGGGATTTGGGGCAACTATGGCTACACCTTC.

This sequence joins TRBV6-4 and TRBJ2-1; D is possibly TRBD2 (5 bases). The V end was cut by 2 bases, the J end by 4 bases, with 15 bases between. The CDR3 has 16 amino acids. Germline V lookup: CDR1 MRHNA, CDR2 SNTAGT. The CDR3 coding sequence is TGTGCCAGCAGTGACAGGCCGGACTCGGTTTACAATGAGCAGTTCTTC. Translating it yields CASSDRPDSVYNEQFF.

This chain's CDR3 is CASSFRGNWPADTQYF. CDR3 DNA: TGTGCCAGCAGCTTCCGGGGGAACTGGCCTGCAGATACGCAGTATTTT. This chain connects TRBV5-4 to TRBJ2-3; weak D call: TRBD2 (6 bases). Trimming removed 2 bases at V and 4 bases at J, with 17 bases between. The germline CDR1 and CDR2 sequences are SGHNT and YYREEE (reference sequence). This CDR3 is built from 16 residues.

The chain carries TRBV4-2 and TRBJ2-2, with a possible D match to TRBD2 (6 bases). Trimming pared 5 bases from V and 0 bases from J, leaving 13 bases between. The CDR3 consists of 16 residues. The V gene's germline CDR1 is LGHNA and CDR2 YNFKEQ. This CDR3 reads CASSDSGLANTGELFF. DNA for the CDR3: TGTGCCAGCAGCGACAGCGGGCTCGCGAACACCGGGGAGCTGTTTTTT.

This chain uses TRBV7-3 with TRBJ2-2, with D unresolved. The germline V gene has CDR1 SGHTA and CDR2 FQGTGA. The CDR3 sequence is 14 residues long. The germline V and J ends were trimmed by 4 bases and 6 bases, with 12 bases remaining between them. CDR3 bases: TGTGCCAGCAGCTCTGACTTGATTTCCGGGGAGCTGTTTTTT. Protein: CASSSDLISGELFF. Looking up the rest from reference TRBV7-3 and TRBJ2-2 gives the full variable domain: GAGVSQTPSNKVTEKGKYVELRCDPISGHTALYWYRQSLGQGPEFLIYFQGTGAADDSGLPNDRFFAVRPEGSVSTLKIQRTERGDSAVYLCASSSDLISGELFFGEGSRLTVL.

This clone has more than one count but fewer than ten. The V and J genes are TRBV19 and TRBJ1-5; weak D call: TRBD1 (6 bases). V lost 2 bases and J 0 bases, leaving 11 bases between the germline ends. The CDR3 contains 16 residues. Germline V gene data show CDR1 as LNHDA and CDR2 as SQIVND (reference sequence). The CDR3 DNA sequence: TGTGCCAGTAGTATATCCAGGGGTTTTAGCAATCAGCCCCAGCATTTT. Translating it yields CASSISRGFSNQPQHF. The entire variable domain, with the rest obtained from reference TRBV19 and TRBJ1-5, is as follows: DGGITQSPKYLFRKEGQNVTLSCEQNLNHDAMYWYRQDPGQGLRLIYYSQIVNDFQKGDIAEGYSVSREKKESFPLTVTSAQKNPTAFYLCASSISRGFSNQPQHFGDGTRLSIL.

V and J are TRBV6-1 and TRBJ2-7; 10 bases agree with TRBD2. The CDR3 sequence is 18 residues long. Trimming removed 4 bases from V and 0 bases from J; junction bases left unmatched: 12. Germline CDR1 is MNHNS and CDR2 is SASEGT. The CDR3, as DNA: TGTGCCAGCAGTGCGGGACTAGCGTTCGGTCCGAGCTCCTACGAGCAGTACGTC. Translation gives CASSAGLAFGPSSYEQYV.

The chain employs TRBV2 and TRBJ2-7, with TRBD2 matching 11 bases. CDR3 size: 16 residues. Losses at the gene ends were 1 base for V and 1 base for J; bases not matched to a gene: 3. Per germline, CDR1 SNHLY and CDR2 FYNNEI. The CDR3 reads CASSEGGTSGSYEQYF. CDR3 bases: TGTGCCAGCAGTGAAGGAGGGACTAGCGGATCCTACGAGCAGTACTTC.

This rearrangement joins TRBV19 to TRBJ1-2; D uncertain. V lost 3 bases, J lost 0 bases, and 11 bases lay in between. The CDR3 length is 15 residues. Germline loops: CDR1 LNHDA, CDR2 SQIVND (reference sequence). The CDR3 here is CASSIHYGTNYGYTF. Here the CDR3 DNA reads TGTGCCAGTAGTATTCACTACGGGACTAACTATGGCTACACCTTC.

This clone has just one count. In nucleotides, the CDR3 is TGTGCCAGCAGCAACGAAGGGACAGGGTACACTGAAGCTTTCTTT. Residues: CASSNEGTGYTEAFF. V and J are TRBV7-6 and TRBJ1-1; 9 nucleotides agree with TRBD1. The junction had 7 bases not matched to a gene; V was cut back by 5 bases and J by 3 bases. Germline values: CDR1 SGHVS, CDR2 FNYEAQ. The CDR3 contains 15 residues.

The chain combines TRBV7-9 with TRBJ1-5; D unclear. The V end was cut by 5 bases, the J end by 3 bases, with 5 bases between. CDR1 and CDR2 from the germline V gene are SEHNR and FQNEAQ (reference sequence). The CDR3 runs 12 residues. The CDR3, as DNA: TGTGCCAGCAGCAGCAACAATCAGCCCCAGCATTTT. It specifies CASSSNNQPQHF.

Here the CDR3 reads CASSGTGSSYEQYF. In nucleotides, the CDR3 is TGTGCCAGCAGTGGGACAGGTAGCTCCTACGAGCAGTACTTC. The chain uses TRBV6-1 and TRBJ2-7, with 7 bases fitting TRBD1. The CDR3 is made up of 14 amino acids. J was trimmed by 0 bases and V by 4 bases; bases with no gene match: 3. Germline loops: CDR1 MNHNS, CDR2 SASEGT.

V is TRBV28 and J is TRBJ1-3; perhaps TRBD1 as D (5 bases). Per germline, CDR1 MDHEN and CDR2 SYDVKM. V lost 11 bases and J 2 bases, leaving 10 bases between the germline ends. The CDR3 is made up of 12 amino acids. This chain's CDR3 is CAYGGTGNTIYF. DNA for the CDR3: TGTGCCTACGGGGGAACTGGAAACACCATATATTTT.

The chain carries TRBV6-1 and TRBJ2-3, with D perhaps matching TRBD2 (6 bases). The CDR3 loop spans 14 amino acids. Trimming left V 8 bases short and J 5 bases short, with 17 bases between. Per germline, CDR1 MNHNS and CDR2 SASEGT. The CDR3 spells CASLPGGFEDTQYF. As DNA, the CDR3 is TGTGCCAGCCTGCCCGGGGGTTTTGAAGATACGCAGTATTTT.

V usage is TRBV11-2 and J usage is TRBJ2-7; D not resolved. Trimming stripped 3 bases from V and 5 bases from J, with 14 bases between. This CDR3 comprises 14 residues. Germline CDR1 reads SGHAT; CDR2 reads FQNNGV. This CDR3 is CASSFDSGPDEQYF. CDR3 DNA sequence: TGTGCCAGCAGCTTCGATTCAGGTCCTGACGAGCAGTACTTC.

The chain is built from TRBV7-8 and TRBJ2-5; 7 nucleotides agree with TRBD1. Trimming cost V 6 bases and J 3 bases; bases outside gene matches: 7. Germline lookup yields CDR1 SGHVS and CDR2 FQNEAQ. The CDR3 totals 14 residues. The CDR3 loop reads CASSYTGAEETQYF. In nucleotides, the CDR3 is TGTGCCAGCAGTTATACAGGGGCTGAAGAGACCCAGTACTTC.

V is TRBV29-1 and J is TRBJ2-7; tentative D call: TRBD1 (5 bases). Trimming shortened V by 5 bases and J by 9 bases, and 14 bases separated the two germline ends. CDR1 is SQVTM, CDR2 ANQGSEA, per germline. The CDR3 spans 11 residues. The CDR3 region has the DNA TGCAGCGTTTGGCAGGGAAGAGGGCAGTACTTC. As protein: CSVWQGRGQYF.

The rearrangement links TRBV29-1 to TRBJ2-5; TRBD2 matches 12 bases. The CDR3 length is 18 residues. V shed 6 bases and J 5 bases; nucleotides not matched to a gene: 19. Per germline, CDR1 SQVTM and CDR2 ANQGSEA. The CDR3 protein is CSVAYGGTSGFVGETQYF. In DNA, the CDR3 is TGCAGCGTCGCCTACGGTGGGACTAGCGGGTTCGTGGGGGAGACCCAGTACTTC.